This T cell receptor beta chain was sequenced during a study of cytomegalovirus exposure and HLA in healthy donors. Study findings and constraints: TCR beta V- and J-gene trimming, according to a later analysis, was linked to a missense DCLRE1C variant. For most TCR beta V segments, an earlier analysis put the productive rate at about 87% or about 30% of the time. Across HLA loci, a later analysis found differing TCR association rates, with DRB1 most and HLA-C fewest.

As to this clone: Its matching antigen is unknown.

The PCR ran on 60 Vbeta and 13 Jbeta primers. Sequencing used immunoSEQ multiplex PCR; TCRdb keeps in-frame clones, though not all of them. Listed are about 130,000 clones; 2% to 2.5% falls within the top ten. This sequence originates from a man between 40 and 49 years old in good health and CMV-seronegative. What was sequenced was PBMCs.

This CDR3 reads CASSPRDREYQETQYF. Here the CDR3 DNA reads TGTGCCAGCAGCCCCCGGGACAGGGAGTACCAAGAGACCCAGTACTTC. The chain employs TRBV7-9 and TRBJ2-5; 9 nucleotides agree with TRBD1. Germline V gene sequence: CDR1 SEHNR, CDR2 FQNEAQ (reference sequence). The trim removed 5 bases at V and 0 bases at J, leaving 7 bases unmatched. CDR3 length: 16 residues.